This T cell receptor (beta chain) derives from a study of blood T cells in healthy people across ages. The CDR3 has 12 residues. The germline V and J ends were trimmed by 11 bases and 1 base, with 8 bases remaining between them. Sample-barcoded 5' priming and a J-beta primer mix drove a second PCR of roughly 7 to 11 cycles. TCRdb recomputed calls from the 5' RACE reads with MiXCR, one row per CDR3 protein. The sample shows about 1.5 million distinct CDR3 sequences, roughly 43% of them seen only once. The gene calls are TRBV12-3 or TRBV12-4 and TRBJ2-2; a possible D gene is TRBD1 (5 bases). The source material was blood. This receptor was identified in a woman aged 18-29 years in good health. The CDR3 DNA is TGTGCCGGCGGACAGAACACCGGGGAGCTGTTTTTT. It specifies CAGGQNTGELFF.